The 22 T cell receptor beta chains given below trace back to one sample, sequenced in a study of blood T cell repertoires in COVID-19. The data were produced by immunoSEQ multiplex PCR, yet TCRdb's version contains in-frame clones alone and is incomplete. Of just over 300,000 clones listed, 87% are singletons. Input material: peripheral blood. The receptors here all came from a young man with active or convalescent COVID-19.

CDR3: CASSSGTAPEQYF. The CDR3 DNA sequence: TGTGCCAGCAGCTCCGGGACAGCCCCCGAGCAGTACTTC. This sequence joins TRBV13 and TRBJ2-7; 7 bases match TRBD1. The V segment lost 4 bases and the J segment 6 bases; nucleotides outside the gene matches: 6. CDR3 size: 13 residues. Germline V gives CDR1 PRHDT, CDR2 FYEKMQ (reference sequence).

This chain joins TRBV5-1 and TRBJ2-7; 12 bases fit TRBD1. The V and J ends lost 4 bases and 3 bases, in that order; junction bases with no gene match: 5. Germline loops: CDR1 SGHRS, CDR2 YFSETQ. The CDR3 contains 15 residues. This CDR3 is CASSRGQGAYYEQYF. CDR3 nucleotides: TGCGCCAGCAGCAGGGGACAGGGGGCTTACTACGAGCAGTACTTC.

This clone was seen just once. The chain couples TRBV4-1 to TRBJ2-3, with 9 bases that match TRBD1. The CDR3 has 15 residues. V lost 4 bases, J lost 1 base, and 3 bases stayed unmatched. Looked up from germline, CDR1 is MGHRA and CDR2 is YSYEKL. The CDR3 is CASSPRDRGTDTQYF. The CDR3 DNA reads TGCGCCAGCAGCCCCCGGGACAGGGGCACAGATACGCAGTATTTT.

The V and J genes are TRBV5-1 and TRBJ2-1; 9 nucleotides align to TRBD2. This CDR3 has 16 amino acids. The germline V gene encodes CDR1 SGHRS and CDR2 YFSETQ. The V gene end was trimmed by 4 bases and the J gene end by 2 bases; junction bases not matched to a gene: 7. The CDR3 nucleotides are TGCGCCAGCAGCGGAATGACTAGCGGAGCCTACAATGAGCAGTTCTTC. Translated, it gives CASSGMTSGAYNEQFF.

This chain connects TRBV7-9 to TRBJ2-1; 8 bases align to TRBD1. V was clipped by 5 bases and J by 12 bases; unmatched bases: 6. CDR1 is SEHNR, CDR2 FQNEAQ, per germline (reference sequence). The CDR3 contains 12 residues. This CDR3 is CASSRTGHRQFF. The CDR3 DNA follows: TGTGCCAGCAGCCGGACAGGGCACAGGCAGTTCTTC.

The chain couples TRBV28 to TRBJ1-1; D remains unclear. Germline V gene data show CDR1 as MDHEN and CDR2 as SYDVKM. The CDR3 is 14 residues long. The V end was cut by 7 bases, the J end by 4 bases, with 16 bases between. Here the CDR3 reads CASTEVRVGTEAFF. The CDR3 DNA follows: TGTGCCAGCACAGAAGTGAGGGTTGGCACTGAAGCTTTCTTT. The variable domain in full, completed from reference TRBV28 and TRBJ1-1, reads DVKVTQSSRYLVKRTGEKVFLECVQDMDHENMFWYRQDPGLGLRLIYFSYDVKMKEKGDIPEGYSVSREKKERFSLILESASTNQTSMYLCASTEVRVGTEAFFGQGTRLTVV.

The V gene is TRBV18, the J gene TRBJ2-7; 7 bases fit TRBD1. V gave up 3 bases and J gave up 6 bases; unmatched junction bases: 11. The CDR3 loop spans 15 amino acids. The V gene's germline CDR1 is KGHSH and CDR2 LQKENI. The CDR3 region is CASSPWTGRGGEQYF. CDR3 DNA sequence: TGTGCCAGCTCACCGTGGACAGGTCGAGGGGGCGAGCAGTACTTC.

The rearrangement uses TRBV21-1 and TRBJ2-6; no DNA check was done on the table's D call, TRBD1. TRBV21-1 represents a pseudogene. This CDR3 is built from 19 residues. The CDR3 loop reads CASSRTDRGRHSGANVLTF. CDR3 DNA sequence: TGTGCCAGCAGCAGAACGGACAGGGGAAGACACTCTGGGGCCAACGTCCTGACTTTC.

V usage is TRBV4-3 and J usage is TRBJ1-4, with D unresolved. The ends were cut back, 1 base at V and 6 bases at J, with 12 bases in the middle. CDR1 and CDR2 (germline): LGHNA, YSLEER. There are 15 residues in the CDR3. The CDR3 reads CASSQAGRMDEKLFF. The CDR3 nucleotides are TGCGCCAGCAGCCAAGCTGGCAGAATGGATGAAAAACTGTTTTTT.

This chain uses TRBV5-1 with TRBJ1-1, with TRBD1 as a possible D gene (5 bases). V lost 0 bases and J 4 bases, leaving 10 bases between the germline ends. The CDR3 is 14 amino acids. CDR1 is SGHRS, CDR2 YFSETQ, per germline. CDR3: CASSLEGGATEAFF. In DNA form, the CDR3 reads TGCGCCAGCAGCTTGGAGGGTGGGGCCACTGAAGCTTTCTTT.

The chain links TRBV10-3 to TRBJ2-2; 13 bases match TRBD2. The CDR3 is 19 amino acids. V was clipped by 6 bases and J by 0 bases; unmatched bases: 10. The germline V gene has CDR1 ENHRY and CDR2 SYGVKD. The DNA for the CDR3 is TGTGCCATCAGCGACCTCGGGACTAGCGGGACCGCGAACACCGGGGAGCTGTTTTTT. As protein: CAISDLGTSGTANTGELFF.

The rearrangement links TRBV5-1 to TRBJ2-5; TRBD1 aligns across 9 bases. This CDR3 region has 16 residues. J lost 1 base, V lost 7 bases, and 11 bases had no gene match. The V gene's germline CDR1 is SGHRS and CDR2 YFSETQ. CDR3 residues: CASGQGHSGIQETQYF. The CDR3 coding sequence is TGCGCCAGCGGACAGGGGCACTCAGGAATCCAAGAGACCCAGTACTTC.

This clone has only a few counts. The chain links TRBV5-4 to TRBJ2-7; 9 positions agree with TRBD2. The CDR3 is 14 residues long. The junction had 3 bases not matched to a gene; V was cut back by 5 bases and J by 0 bases. CDR1 is SGHNT, CDR2 YYREEE, per germline (reference sequence). The CDR3 reads CASSQAGGSYEQYF. CDR3 coding DNA: TGTGCCAGCAGTCAAGCGGGGGGCTCCTACGAGCAGTACTTC.

The chain has TRBV7-3 and TRBJ2-2; 8 bases map to TRBD1. Losses at the gene ends were 3 bases for V and 5 bases for J; bases not matched to a gene: 5. From germline, CDR1 is SGHTA and CDR2 FQGTGA. This CDR3 is 15 amino acids long. As DNA, the CDR3 is TGTGCCAGCAGCTTTGCAGGGGGCCGGACCGGGGAGCTGTTTTTT. This translates into CASSFAGGRTGELFF.

This clone appeared once. V and J are TRBV6-2 or TRBV6-3 and TRBJ2-7; D is perhaps TRBD1 (5 bases). This CDR3 has 13 residues. Per the germline V gene, CDR1 is MNHEY and CDR2 is SVGEGT. The V end lost 4 bases, the J end lost 4 bases, and 11 bases lay between the germline ends. This chain's CDR3 is CASSLWGSYEQYF. CDR3 nucleotides: TGTGCCAGCAGTTTATGGGGCAGTTACGAGCAGTACTTC.

This clone was seen once. The rearrangement uses TRBV19 and TRBJ2-2; a possible D gene is TRBD2 (5 bases). Germline CDR1 and CDR2: LNHDA and SQIVND (reference sequence). Trimming cost V 0 bases and J 6 bases, with 8 bases left between them. This CDR3 has 14 residues. As DNA, the CDR3 is TGTGCCAGTAGTATAGATGAGGGAGCCGGGGAGCTGTTTTTT. It yields the protein CASSIDEGAGELFF.

The J gene is TRBJ2-7, the V gene TRBV7-2; 7 nucleotides line up with TRBD1. The CDR3 is 14 amino acids. Per the germline V gene, CDR1 is SGHTA and CDR2 is FQGNSA. The ends lost 5 bases at V and 4 bases at J; junction bases unmatched: 8. The CDR3 nucleotides read TGTGCCAGCAGCAAAAGGGACAGATATTACGAGCAGTACTTC. Protein product: CASSKRDRYYEQYF.

This clone was seen only once. V and J are TRBV7-9 and TRBJ2-7; TRBD1 matches at 7 bases. The CDR3 is 15 amino acids. Germline CDR1 and CDR2: SEHNR and FQNEAQ (reference sequence). The V segment lost 5 bases and the J segment 4 bases; nucleotides outside the gene matches: 11. The chain's CDR3 is CASSRLETGIYEQYF. CDR3 DNA: TGTGCCAGCAGCCGGCTAGAGACAGGGATTTACGAGCAGTACTTC.

This chain links TRBV2 with TRBJ1-2; D unclear. This CDR3 is 13 amino acids long. Deletions cut 6 bases from V and 6 bases from J, with 14 bases between. Germline loops: CDR1 SNHLY, CDR2 FYNNEI. Written as DNA, the CDR3 is TGTGCCAGCAGCCGTGAGGGCGTAGATGGCTACACCTTC. Its protein is CASSREGVDGYTF.

The chain joins TRBV19 to TRBJ2-7, with D perhaps TRBD1 (6 bases). The CDR3 spans 14 residues. Per the germline V gene, CDR1 is LNHDA and CDR2 is SQIVND (reference sequence). V dropped 4 bases and J dropped 4 bases, with 14 bases sitting between them. The CDR3 spells CASSRDGTKYEQYF. CDR3 in DNA: TGTGCCAGTAGTAGAGATGGGACAAAATACGAGCAGTACTTC.

The chain links TRBV5-6 to TRBJ1-4; possibly TRBD1 for D (6 bases). V lost 4 bases, J lost 3 bases, and 13 bases lay in between. This CDR3 has 15 residues. CDR1 SGHDT and CDR2 YYEEEE come from the germline V gene. CDR3 sequence (DNA): TGTGCCAGCAGCCCCCGGCAGGGGTCTAATGAAAAACTGTTTTTT. It translates to CASSPRQGSNEKLFF.

The chain carries TRBV14 and TRBJ2-2; 9 nucleotides match TRBD2. Germline trimming cut 5 bases from V and 5 bases from J; bases unmatched to any gene: 9. Germline V gene data show CDR1 as SGHDN and CDR2 as FVKESK. The CDR3 length is 16 residues. CDR3 coding DNA: TGTGCCAGCAGCTCCCGACTAGCGGACCCAACCGGGGAGCTGTTTTTT. Its translation is CASSSRLADPTGELFF. Combining the CDR3 with reference TRBV14 and TRBJ2-2 gives the whole variable domain EAGVTQFPSHSVIEKGQTVTLRCDPISGHDNLYWYRRVMGKEIKFLLHFVKESKQDESGMPNNRFLAERTGGTYSTLKVQPAELEDSGVYFCASSSRLADPTGELFFGEGSRLTVL.